The clone carrying this TCR beta chain appeared a few times. These data are taken from a study of blood T cell repertoires in COVID-19. There are 15 residues in the CDR3. Germline lookup yields CDR1 MNHEY and CDR2 SMNVEV (reference sequence). With V trimmed by 6 bases and J by 10 bases, 7 bases remained unmatched. Authors' processing steps: For nucleated cells, counts were estimated from reference gene primer amplification. Assay: immunoSEQ multiplex PCR; the TCRdb copy retains only in-frame clones and omits some. The D gene and trimming were derived from the DNA, and the V and J assignments and clone size from that table. Of nearly 95,000 clones listed, under 90% were seen once; the top ten hold less than 2%.

The source is a human donor with active COVID-19. The donor label of this sample is uncertain. Sequencing input: peripheral blood. The chain combines TRBV27 with TRBJ2-1, with 15 nucleotides matching TRBD2. CDR3 sequence: CASSGLAGGLGEQFF. DNA of the CDR3: TGTGCCAGCAGCGGACTAGCGGGGGGGCTGGGGGAGCAGTTCTTC.